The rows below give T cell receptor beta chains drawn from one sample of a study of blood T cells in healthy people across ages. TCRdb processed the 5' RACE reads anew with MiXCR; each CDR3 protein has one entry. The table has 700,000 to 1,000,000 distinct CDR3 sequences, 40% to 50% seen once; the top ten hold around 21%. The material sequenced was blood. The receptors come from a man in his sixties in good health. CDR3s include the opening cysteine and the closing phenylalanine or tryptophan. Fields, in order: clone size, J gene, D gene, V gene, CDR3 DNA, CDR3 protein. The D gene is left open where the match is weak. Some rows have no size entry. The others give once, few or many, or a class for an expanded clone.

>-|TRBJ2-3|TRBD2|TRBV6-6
TGTGCCAGCAGCCCGCGGGGGTTAGATACGCAGTATTTT
CASSPRGLDTQYF
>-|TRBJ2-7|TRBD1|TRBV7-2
TGTGCCAGCAGCGTGACAGGGGCCGCCTACGAGCAGTACTTC
CASSVTGAAYEQYF
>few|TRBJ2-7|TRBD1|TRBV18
TGTGCCAGCCGAGCGGACAGGACCTACGAGCAGTACTTC
CASRADRTYEQYF
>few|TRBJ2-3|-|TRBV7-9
TGTGCCAGCAGCTTAAAGGACAGCACAGATACGCAGTATTTT
CASSLKDSTDTQYF
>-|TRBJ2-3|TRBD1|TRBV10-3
TGTGCCATCAACCAGGGGGCCACTAGCACAGATACGCAGTATTTT
CAINQGATSTDTQYF
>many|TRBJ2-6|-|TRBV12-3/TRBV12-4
TGTGCCAGCGTGTGGTCTTCTGGGGCCAACGTCCTGACTTTC
CASVWSSGANVLTF
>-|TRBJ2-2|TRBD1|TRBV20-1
TGCAGTGCTAGAGAGGACAGGGACGGGGTCGGGGAGCTGTTTTTT
CSAREDRDGVGELFF
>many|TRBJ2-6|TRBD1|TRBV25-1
TGTGCCAGCAGTGGGGGACAGAACTCTGGGGCCAACGTCCTGACTTTC
CASSGGQNSGANVLTF
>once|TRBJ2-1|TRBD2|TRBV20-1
TGCAGTGGGAAGGCTGGGGGGGGCAATGAGCAGTTCTTC
CSGKAGGGNEQFF
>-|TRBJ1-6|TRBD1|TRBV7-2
TGTGCCAGCAGCTTAATCAGGGACAGTAATTCACCCCTCCACTTT
CASSLIRDSNSPLHF
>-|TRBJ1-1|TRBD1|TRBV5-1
TGCGCCAGCAGCTCATCGGGACAGACGAACACTGAAGCTTTCTTT
CASSSSGQTNTEAFF
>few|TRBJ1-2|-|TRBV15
TGTGCCACCAGCACAGATTTTGGGACAACGCATGGCTACACCTTC
CATSTDFGTTHGYTF
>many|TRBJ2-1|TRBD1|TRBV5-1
TGCGCCAGCCAGGCCGGGACAGGGCCCGTAAAGGAGCAGTTCTTC
CASQAGTGPVKEQFF
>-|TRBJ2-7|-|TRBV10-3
TGTGCCATCAGTGAGTCGACGGACACCTACGAGCAGTACTTC
CAISESTDTYEQYF
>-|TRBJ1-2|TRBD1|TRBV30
TGTACCTGGAGAATAGGGGGCTCATATGGCTACACCTTC
CTWRIGGSYGYTF
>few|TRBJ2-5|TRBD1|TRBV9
TGTGCCAGCAGCGAAGACAGGGTTCCGGCGGAGACCCAGTACTTC
CASSEDRVPAETQYF
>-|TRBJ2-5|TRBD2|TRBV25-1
TGTGCCAGCAGTGAATCGTCCGGGAGGTGGGAGACCCAGTACTTC
CASSESSGRWETQYF
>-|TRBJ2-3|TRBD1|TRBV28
TGTGCCAGCATGGACAGGGGGCGGACAGATACGCAGTATTTT
CASMDRGRTDTQYF
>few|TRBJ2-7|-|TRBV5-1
TGCGCCAGCAGTGGATGGGGGTCCCTCGAGCAGTACTTC
CASSGWGSLEQYF
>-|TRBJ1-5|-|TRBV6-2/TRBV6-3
TGTGCCAGCAGGGGAAAAGGGGGCAATCAGCCCCAGCATTTT
CASRGKGGNQPQHF
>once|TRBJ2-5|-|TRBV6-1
TGTGCCAGCAGTGATCCTCTGGACAGATACTACGAGCGGTACTTC
CASSDPLDRYYERYF
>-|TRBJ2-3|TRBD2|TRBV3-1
TGTGCCAGCAGCCAGACTAGCGTTTCAGATACGCAGTATTTT
CASSQTSVSDTQYF
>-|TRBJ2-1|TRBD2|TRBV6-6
TGTGCCAGCGGACTAGGACGAAGCAATGAGCAGTTCTTC
CASGLGRSNEQFF
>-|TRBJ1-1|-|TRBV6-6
TGTGCCAGCGAGAAAATGAACACTGAAGCTTTCTTT
CASEKMNTEAFF
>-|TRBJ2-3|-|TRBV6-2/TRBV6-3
TGTGCCAGCAGTTACGGGGTACCGAAACAGGGTTTCGCAGATACGCAGTATTTT
CASSYGVPKQGFADTQYF
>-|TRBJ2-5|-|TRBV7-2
TGTGCCAGCAGCGTAGTATTTGGTGAGCAGTACTTC
CASSVVFGEQYF
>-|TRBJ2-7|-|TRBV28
TGTGCCAGCAGTTTCCTTTCGCCCGGGACTGGATCCTACGAGCAGTACTTC
CASSFLSPGTGSYEQYF
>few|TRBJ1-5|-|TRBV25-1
TGTGCCAGCAGTGGGCAGGGGCTCGACCAGCCCCAGCATTTT
CASSGQGLDQPQHF
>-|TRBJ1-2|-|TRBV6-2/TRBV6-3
TGTGCCAGCAGGACAGGACCTAACTATGGCTACACCTTC
CASRTGPNYGYTF
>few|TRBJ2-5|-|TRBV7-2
TGTGCCAGCAGGCGAACTGGGACTTCACCGCAAGAGACCCAGTACTTC
CASRRTGTSPQETQYF
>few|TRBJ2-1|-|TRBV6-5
TGTGCCAGCAGTTACTCGAAATTTTACAATGAGCAGTTCTTC
CASSYSKFYNEQFF
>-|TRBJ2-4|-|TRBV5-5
TGTGCCAGCAGCACCCGGGACACGGGGGGCTTAAACATTCAGTACTTC
CASSTRDTGGLNIQYF
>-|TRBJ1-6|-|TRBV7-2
TGTGCCAGCAGCTTAGGGTCACAGTCGAATTCACCCCTCCACTTT
CASSLGSQSNSPLHF
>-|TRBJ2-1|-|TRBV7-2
TGTGCCAGCAGCTTAGAAACCGGTGAGCAGTTCTTC
CASSLETGEQFF
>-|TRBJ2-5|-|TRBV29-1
TGCAGCGTTCCGACGGGGAAGGTTGTGGAGACCCAGTTCTTT
CSVPTGKVVETQFF
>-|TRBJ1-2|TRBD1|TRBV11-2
TGTGCCAGCACCCAGGACAGGTCGGGGGTGAGGGGCTACACCTTC
CASTQDRSGVRGYTF
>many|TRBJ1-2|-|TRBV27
TGTGCCAGCAGTTTGGGACGAGGGGATGGCTACACCTTC
CASSLGRGDGYTF
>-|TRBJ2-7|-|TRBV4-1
TGCGCCAGCAGCCACCCCACCGGGGGAATCTACGAGCAGTACTTC
CASSHPTGGIYEQYF
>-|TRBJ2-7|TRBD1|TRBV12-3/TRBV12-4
TGTGCCAGCAGCTCACCGGGGACAGATCGTGAGCAGTACTTC
CASSSPGTDREQYF
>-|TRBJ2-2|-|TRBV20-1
TGCAGTGCTAGATCACCGGGACGGAGAAACACCGGGGAGCTGTTTTTT
CSARSPGRRNTGELFF
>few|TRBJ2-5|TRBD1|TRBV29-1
TGCAGCGTGGGACAGAAAGAGACCCAGTACTTC
CSVGQKETQYF
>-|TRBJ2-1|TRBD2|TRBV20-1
TGCAGTGCTGAGCGGGGATACAATGAGCAGTTCTTC
CSAERGYNEQFF
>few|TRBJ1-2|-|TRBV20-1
TGCAGTGCCAAAATTCCAGGTGGCTACACCTTC
CSAKIPGGYTF
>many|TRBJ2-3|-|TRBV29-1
TGCAGCGTTACGGACGGCACAGATACGCAGTATTTT
CSVTDGTDTQYF
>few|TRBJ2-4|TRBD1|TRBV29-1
TGCAGCGCTGGTATGCGCGGGACAGGGGTCCCCTGGGGCAAAAACATTCAGTACTTC
CSAGMRGTGVPWGKNIQYF
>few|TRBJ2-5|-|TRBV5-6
TGTGCCAGCAGCTCTACGAATGAAGAGACCCAGTACTTC
CASSSTNEETQYF
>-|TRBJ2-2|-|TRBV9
TGTGCCAGCAGCGTAGACGGTGGACCGGGTAACACCGGGGAGCTGTTTTTT
CASSVDGGPGNTGELFF
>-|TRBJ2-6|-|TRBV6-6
TGTGCCAGCAGTCCCCCGGGTAACTCTGGGGCCAACGTCCTGACTTTC
CASSPPGNSGANVLTF
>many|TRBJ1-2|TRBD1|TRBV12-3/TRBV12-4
TGTGCCAGCAGTTCCGGGACAGCCTATGGCTACACCTTC
CASSSGTAYGYTF
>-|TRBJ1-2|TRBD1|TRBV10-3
TGTGCCTCCAGACAGGGGGCGGATAACTATGGCTACACCTTC
CASRQGADNYGYTF
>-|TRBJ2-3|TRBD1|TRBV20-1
TGCAGTGCCACAGGGGTGGCAGATACGCAGTATTTT
CSATGVADTQYF
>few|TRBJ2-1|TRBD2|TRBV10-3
TGTGCCATCAAAGAGGGAAGCGGGGCGTACAATGAGCAGTTCTTC
CAIKEGSGAYNEQFF
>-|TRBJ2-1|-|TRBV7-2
TGTGCCAGCAGCCGCGATGGGGCCTACAATGAGCAGTTCTTC
CASSRDGAYNEQFF
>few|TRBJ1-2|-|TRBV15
TGTGCCACACAGGGAAACTATGGCTACACCTTC
CATQGNYGYTF